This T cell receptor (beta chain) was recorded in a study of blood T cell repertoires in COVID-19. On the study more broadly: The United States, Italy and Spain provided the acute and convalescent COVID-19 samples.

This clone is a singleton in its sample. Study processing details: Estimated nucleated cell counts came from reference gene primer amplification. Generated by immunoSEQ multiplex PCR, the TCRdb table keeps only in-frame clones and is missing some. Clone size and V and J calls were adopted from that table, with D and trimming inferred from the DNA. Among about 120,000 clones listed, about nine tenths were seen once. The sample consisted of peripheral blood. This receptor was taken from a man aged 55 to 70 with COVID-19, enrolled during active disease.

CDR3 region: CAWSGGDRDNEQFF. CDR3 nucleotide sequence: TGTGCCTGGAGTGGTGGGGACAGGGACAATGAGCAGTTCTTC. The rearrangement joins TRBV30 to TRBJ2-1; TRBD1 agrees at 9 bases. This CDR3 has 14 amino acids. After removal of 1 base from V and 5 bases from J, the junction contained 3 bases not matched to a gene. Germline CDR1 reads GTSNPN; CDR2 reads SVGIG (reference sequence).